This T cell receptor (beta chain) appears in the sequencing data of a study of cytomegalovirus exposure and HLA in healthy donors (dated by TCRdb to the late 2010s). Study-wide context: According to an earlier analysis of 587 of the donors, about 190 million T cells yielded 90 million to 140 million unique TCR beta sequences and less than 300 Gb of sequence data. Roughly five DR-DQ haplotypes were treated as single units for association and clustering because of strong linkage in the cohort. A later analysis re-analyzed previously published TCR beta repertoires from roughly 630 donors and added high-resolution HLA genotyping to study TCR occurrence patterns. Genome-wide SNP genotypes for about 65% of the 666 donors were used in a later genetic analysis, which treated that subset as a discovery cohort. In the later analysis, no new phenotypic data were used to find candidate immune exposures; instead, reliance was placed on TCR beta sequences and their occurrence across donors. Using immunosequencing, the study profiled T cell repertoires from fewer than 700 subjects and related those repertoires to cytomegalovirus serostatus. Typing coverage varied by locus: roughly 620-630 donors for A, B, C, DRB1 and DQB1; more than 500 for DQA1; about 570 for DPA1; roughly 470 for DPB1. The study was designed to test whether signatures of past pathogen exposure could be identified by cataloging public T cell receptors. All discovery cohort repertoires had been generated using a single sequencing platform. An earlier analysis of some 500 of the donors used high-throughput TCR beta sequencing to judge whether each TCR beta V gene segment behaved as functional or pseudogenic. Among the roughly 390 genotyped donors, approximately 81% belonged to the genetic ancestry cluster associated with self-reported Caucasian donors. On average, 235,054 unique TCR beta nucleotide sequences were sequenced per donor among about 400 genotyped donors of the cohort, with about 17% of those sequences being non-productive. A separate validation cohort of 100 to 150 different subjects was used in addition to the roughly 670-subject first cohort. High-throughput TCR immunosequencing, statistical association of individual TCRs with disease status, and machine learning were combined to predict cytomegalovirus infection status. Donor age, sex, ethnicity and CMV serostatus were compiled alongside the repertoire data. Approximately 310 gigabases of sequencing data and approximately 80 million unique TCR sequences were included in an early release covering roughly 600 HLA-typed donors. Both class I and class II loci were covered by HLA typing, at four-digit resolution. The investigation overall reported the following: A later analysis found that HLA-associated TCR beta chains were more clonally expanded and had lower generation probabilities than equally common non-associated chains. The classifier was reported to diagnose cytomegalovirus status with high specificity and sensitivity in both the original and validation cohorts. The study listed approximately 160 TCR beta chains as associated with cytomegalovirus. The authors suggested that the approach could potentially be extended to other disease states and immunological phenotypes. Most TCR sequences were observed very rarely across donors, whereas some public TCRs were present in many individuals. In vitro tests confirmed that a few of the cytomegalovirus-associated TCR beta chains recognize cytomegalovirus antigens. HLA typing was unavailable for some donors at each locus, so association tests used only the typed subset. Because counts were too low, about 15 rarely observed V segments, including chromosome 9 orphons, were left out of the earlier analysis of 500 to 750 of the donors. An earlier analysis of roughly 570 of the donors showed that most TCR beta V segments appeared in productive rearrangements either about 90% or about 30% of the time, which broadly matched IMGT annotations. According to a later analysis, TCR association rates differed among HLA loci, with DRB1 alleles showing the most associated TCRs and HLA-C alleles showing the fewest. A further reported finding was that TCR beta sequences accurately predicted the HLA-A and HLA-B alleles for most subjects in the first cohort. A later genetic analysis associated a missense DCLRE1C variant with V-gene and J-gene trimming of TCR beta chains, and an independent cohort replicated the association. Some IMGT-functional V segments, including TRBV6-2 and TRBV6-3, could not be told apart with the 87-base-pair reads, so those segments were excluded. In a later analysis, several top co-occurrence clusters were reported to appear linked to parvovirus B19, influenza, CMV and Epstein-Barr virus. CMV serostatus was the only immune exposure information available for the cohort. In this cohort, only TCR beta chains were sequenced, and detectable features were limited by the absence of alpha or paired-chain data. In a later analysis, most CMV-associated TCR beta chains were found to appear HLA-restricted, with HLA associations seemingly driven largely by CMV exposure. Linkage disequilibrium might explain the correlated functional status among segregating V segments, but an unknown experimental factor could not be excluded. A later analysis associated 16,951 TCR beta sequences with specific HLA alleles at a false discovery rate of 0.05. In a later genetic analysis, fewer N-insertions in productive TCRs were reported among donors in an Asian-associated ancestry cluster than the approximately 670-donor mean. Assigning TCR associations to individual alleles was difficult when HLA alleles, especially DR and DQ, strongly co-occurred. The sequencing pipeline was judged likely to have produced a cluster of highly shared sequence variants as a technical artifact. Roughly uniform sequencing depth across donors was assumed in presence/absence analyses, although this assumption may not hold.

The cohort comprised under 700 healthy bone marrow donors. Cohort members were all nominally healthy when sampled, although unrecorded immune exposures were likely present. The donor was CMV seronegative and was included in the group of several hundred seronegative cohort members. A peripheral blood sample was provided by each donor, and peripheral blood mononuclear cells were used for TCR beta sequencing. Genomic DNA was extracted from the blood cell samples with the Qiagen DNeasy Blood Extraction Kit. Counted from cysteine to phenylalanine, this CDR3 has 14 amino acids. Solely the CDR3 DNA is kept, with 42 bases framed from the first base. Germline trimming: 10 bases from V, 4 bases from J; junction bases outside gene matches: 7. CDR1 and CDR2, looked up from the germline V gene (reference sequence), are LNHDA and SQIVND. The library relied on the immunoSEQ multiplex PCR assay. The multiplex PCR relied on a mix of 60 forward primers for TCR Vbeta segments and 13 reverse primers for TCR Jbeta segments. The CDR3 region of rearranged TCR beta genes was amplified from genomic DNA by a multiplex PCR assay. Amplified TCR beta libraries were sequenced as 87-base-pair reads on the Illumina HiSeq System. The study's own analysis went as follows. In a later analysis, some 80 million unique TCR beta chains were counted across the 500 to 700 repertoires, and approximately 9.9 million of these chains were shared by at least two donors. Raw reads were error-corrected and collapsed into unique sequences with a nearest-neighbor algorithm that merged closely related sequences to remove PCR and sequencing errors. CDR3 sequences were aligned to IMGT reference sequences to assign V, D and J gene segments. Each retained sequence needed at least a six-nucleotide match to both a V gene segment and a J gene segment. Rearrangements were called productive when the CDR3 lacked stop codons and stayed in frame with V and J; all others were non-productive. CDR3 was defined by IMGT convention, running from the second conserved V-encoded cysteine to the conserved J-encoded phenylalanine. Sequences without an unambiguous match to a single V gene segment were excluded from the earlier analysis of several hundred of the donors. An earlier analysis of some 500 of the donors classified V segments as functional when productive rearrangements were above 56.7% and as segregating when the standard deviation between donors was above 5%. To diagnose cytomegalovirus status from the catalog of TCR beta chain sequences, a statistical classification framework was built. In a later analysis, V and J genes were assigned by comparing TCR nucleotide sequences against IMGT/GENE-DB human TR gene sequences. A later analysis assigned CDR3 sequences and most-parsimonious VDJ recombination scenarios with the TCRdist pipeline. In a later analysis, each TCR beta chain was defined by its CDR3 amino acid sequence together with its V-gene family, and reads lacking a unique V-gene family were excluded. In a later analysis, 450 to 600 highly shared, low-generation-probability nucleotide sequences were removed to address suspected cross-contamination and a sequencing artifact. A later analysis calculated a clonal expansion index for each public chain from normalized within-repertoire ranks of inferred template counts. In a later analysis, generation probabilities were computed using a VDJ recombination model fitted to out-of-frame rearrangements, and the results were checked against IGoR. Hypergeometric tests were used in a later analysis to score TCR-TCR, TCR-HLA and TCR-CMV co-occurrence, with a repertoire-size bias correction applied to the TCR pairs. To estimate false discovery rates, a later analysis permuted the HLA or CMV assignments 20 times. A later analysis grouped co-occurring TCRs with DBSCAN, adding TCRdist sequence similarity when clustering within HLA-allele-positive subsets. Repertoires with fewer than 30,000 or more than 120,000 public chains, plus five repertoires with anomalous nucleotide sharing, were excluded from co-occurrence clustering. The source is immuneACCESS, and TCRdb retained only in-frame sequences with V and J called. Part of the clones is not carried over; for the studies checked, unresolved V genes explain less than half of this, and the remainder is unexplained. V, J and clone size are taken as reported in that table, and D and trimming were inferred from the DNA itself. The sample includes roughly 100,000 clones, with roughly 79% observed a single time. Clones ranked in the top ten supply 4.1% of the sample.

Notes on this clone: It lacks a known antigen. Within one base of it there is no much larger clone, and no base qualities were kept.

This sequence was found in a middle-aged man in good health and CMV-seronegative. Material for sequencing was PBMCs. In this chain, TRBV19 is recombined with TRBJ2-1; 10 of the junction bases match TRBD2. The CDR3 is CATTGTSAYNEQFF. The sequenced DNA is TGTGCCACTACGGGGACTAGCGCTTACAATGAGCAGTTCTTC.